This record concerns one T cell receptor beta chain sequence. Its cognate antigen is unknown. The CDR3 runs 14 residues. Carrying UMI labels, the TRB cDNA libraries were prepared through 5' RACE. TCRdb re-called the 5' RACE reads; one entry per CDR3 protein, DNA not given. Seen in this sample are 7,000 to 8,000 distinct CDR3 sequences; the ten most common clones hold approximately 1.6%. This specimen belongs to a study of CXCR3-negative and CXCR3-positive naive CD8 T cells. The study's findings and limits: Naive cells positive for CXCR3 carried more hydrophobic TRB CDR3s than CXCR3-negative ones.

The sequence derives from a human donor in good health. Some clones in this sample may be carry-over from other donors' samples. The sequenced material came from naive CXCR3- CD8+ T cells from blood. Sample subset: CD45RO-CCR7+CD27+CD95- naive CD8+ T cells lacking CXCR3 (TNR3-). V is TRBV12-3 or TRBV12-4 and J is TRBJ1-1; TCRdb's D gene call, TRBD1, goes unchecked for lack of DNA. The CDR3 here is CASIPDRDYTEAFF.